One sample yielded the 24 T cell receptor beta chains listed below, sequenced in a study of cytomegalovirus exposure and HLA in healthy donors. Primers: 60 Vbeta forward and 13 Jbeta reverse. Only in-frame clones appear in the TCRdb table, and some are missing; sequencing was by immunoSEQ multiplex PCR. The table lists some 130,000 clones, roughly 80% of them singletons. The sequenced sample was PBMCs. Receptors originate from a female donor in good health and CMV-seronegative.

The rearrangement links TRBV11-1 to TRBJ1-1; a possible D gene is TRBD1 (5 bases). Trimming took off 3 bases at V and 5 bases at J, with 13 bases between the two ends. This CDR3 comprises 14 residues. CDR1 is SGHAT, CDR2 FQDESV, per germline (reference sequence). DNA for the CDR3: TGTGCCAGCAGCTTGGGGACTAGGTGGACTGAAGCTTTCTTT. This translates into CASSLGTRWTEAFF.

The rearrangement joins TRBV9 to TRBJ2-3; 7 bases line up with TRBD2. This CDR3 spans 15 amino acids. Germline V gene lookup returns CDR1 SGDLS and CDR2 YYNGEE. V lost 3 bases, J lost 4 bases, and 8 bases stayed unmatched. CDR3: CASSAREGGSDTQYF. The CDR3 bases are TGTGCCAGCAGCGCGCGAGAGGGAGGGTCAGATACGCAGTATTTT.

This chain connects TRBV5-4 to TRBJ1-6; D is perhaps TRBD1 (6 bases). Trimming removed 0 bases from V and 7 bases from J, with 11 bases in between. The CDR3 runs to 15 residues. CDR1 and CDR2 from the germline V gene are SGHNT and YYREEE (reference sequence). The chain's CDR3 is CASSLEGQGNSPLHF. In nucleotides, the CDR3 is TGTGCCAGCAGCTTGGAGGGCCAGGGGAATTCACCCCTCCACTTT. The full variable domain, in which reference TRBV5-4 and TRBJ1-6 provide the parts outside the CDR3, is ETGVTQSPTHLIKTRGQQVTLRCSSQSGHNTVSWYQQALGQGPQFIFQYYREEENGRGNFPPRFSGLQFPNYSSELNVNALELDDSALYLCASSLEGQGNSPLHFGNGTRLTVT.

This rearrangement joins TRBV9 to TRBJ1-5; D uncertain. V was trimmed by 4 bases and J by 0 bases, leaving 8 bases between them. Germline-derived CDR1 and CDR2 are SGDLS and YYNGEE. CDR3 size: 14 residues. DNA for the CDR3: TGTGCCAGCAGCCAAGAGGATAGCAATCAGCCCCAGCATTTT. This sequence encodes CASSQEDSNQPQHF.

The chain combines TRBV9 with TRBJ2-1; no firm D call. The V gene's germline CDR1 is SGDLS and CDR2 YYNGEE. The CDR3 runs to 16 residues. V was trimmed by 0 bases and J by 6 bases, leaving 16 bases between them. The CDR3 protein is CASSVGSFVFSNEQFF. For the CDR3, the DNA is TGTGCCAGCAGCGTAGGTTCTTTCGTCTTCAGCAATGAGCAGTTCTTC.

The chain carries TRBV30 and TRBJ2-7; TRBD2 matches at 12 bases. Germline V CDR1 and CDR2: GTSNPN, SVGIG (reference sequence). V was pared by 3 bases and J by 5 bases, with 5 bases of the junction left unmatched. The CDR3 is 14 amino acids. This CDR3 reads CAWRLAGGPDEQYF. For the CDR3, the DNA is TGTGCCTGGAGGCTAGCGGGAGGGCCCGACGAGCAGTACTTC.

This chain links TRBV2 with TRBJ2-1; maybe TRBD1 (5 bases). Trimming cost V 4 bases and J 8 bases, with 15 bases left between them. Germline lookup yields CDR1 SNHLY and CDR2 FYNNEI. CDR3 size: 14 residues. CDR3: CASSGRGPFDEQFF. The DNA of the CDR3 is TGTGCCAGCAGTGGTAGGGGCCCCTTCGATGAGCAGTTCTTC.

This clone came up a few times. This chain links TRBV4-1 with TRBJ2-1; TRBD2 matches at 10 bases. V was pared by 4 bases and J by 6 bases, with 18 bases of the junction left unmatched. The CDR3 contains 19 residues. Germline V lookup: CDR1 MGHRA, CDR2 YSYEKL. CDR3 bases: TGCGCCAGCAGCCCCCAGACCCTCGGGAGTCTAGCGGGAGTCAATGAGCAGTTCTTC. It specifies CASSPQTLGSLAGVNEQFF.

This clone has a handful of counts. The genes are TRBV11-2 and TRBJ2-7; the match to TRBD2 covers 8 bases. V lost 1 base, J lost 3 bases, and 11 bases stayed unmatched. The V gene's germline CDR1 is SGHAT and CDR2 FQNNGV. The CDR3 consists of 17 residues. The CDR3 sequence: CASSLALSGNHLYEQYF. DNA of the CDR3: TGTGCCAGCAGCTTAGCCCTTAGCGGGAACCACCTCTACGAGCAGTACTTC.

V and J are TRBV9 and TRBJ2-1; 7 bases are a match to TRBD2. The junction had 7 bases not matched to a gene; V was cut back by 1 base and J by 6 bases. The CDR3 has 15 residues. Germline loops: CDR1 SGDLS, CDR2 YYNGEE. The DNA of the CDR3 is TGTGCCAGCAGCGTAATGGGGGGGGTATTCAATGAGCAGTTCTTC. Its translation is CASSVMGGVFNEQFF.

The CDR3 sequence is CASSLRASGTSNEQFF. CDR3 coding DNA: TGTGCCAGCAGCTTAAGGGCTAGCGGGACTAGCAATGAGCAGTTCTTC. This sequence joins TRBV7-9 and TRBJ2-1; TRBD2 matches 9 bases. This CDR3 contains 16 residues. Per germline, CDR1 SEHNR and CDR2 FQNEAQ (reference sequence). V was clipped by 2 bases and J by 6 bases; unmatched bases: 8. The full variable domain, in which reference TRBV7-9 and TRBJ2-1 provide the parts outside the CDR3, is DTGVSQNPRHKITKRGQNVTFRCDPISEHNRLYWYRQTLGQGPEFLTYFQNEAQLEKSRLLSDRFSAERPKGSFSTLEIQRTEQGDSAMYLCASSLRASGTSNEQFFGPGTRLTVL.

The chain has TRBV4-1 and TRBJ2-1; D is undetermined. V was clipped by 1 base and J by 3 bases, with 10 bases between them. The germline V gene has CDR1 MGHRA and CDR2 YSYEKL. The CDR3 length is 15 residues. In DNA form, the CDR3 reads TGCGCCAGCAGCCAAGCAGATGGCAGCTACAATGAGCAGTTCTTC. This gives the protein CASSQADGSYNEQFF.

The J gene is TRBJ2-7, the V gene TRBV19; 7 bases map to TRBD1. This CDR3 has 13 amino acids. V shed 5 bases and J 2 bases; nucleotides not matched to a gene: 3. The germline V gene has CDR1 LNHDA and CDR2 SQIVND (reference sequence). CDR3 nucleotides: TGTGCCAGTAGTCAGGGACAGACCTACGAGCAGTACTTC. Protein product: CASSQGQTYEQYF. The full variable domain, in which reference TRBV19 and TRBJ2-7 provide the parts outside the CDR3, is DGGITQSPKYLFRKEGQNVTLSCEQNLNHDAMYWYRQDPGQGLRLIYYSQIVNDFQKGDIAEGYSVSREKKESFPLTVTSAQKNPTAFYLCASSQGQTYEQYFGPGTRLTVT.

CDR3 in amino acids: CASSWAPPRGKGETQYF. The CDR3 coding sequence is TGCGCCAGCAGCTGGGCCCCACCTAGGGGGAAGGGGGAGACCCAGTACTTC. This sequence joins TRBV5-1 and TRBJ2-5, with D possibly matching TRBD1 (6 bases). Germline assignment: CDR1 SGHRS and CDR2 YFSETQ. Trimming stripped 3 bases from V and 5 bases from J, with 23 bases between. There are 17 residues in the CDR3.

This chain joins TRBV28 and TRBJ1-1, with unresolved D. Germline V gives CDR1 MDHEN, CDR2 SYDVKM. V shed 5 bases and J shed 0 bases, with 4 bases lying between them. This CDR3 has 12 residues. CDR3 residues: CASSPVNTEAFF. For the CDR3, the DNA is TGTGCCAGCAGTCCAGTGAACACTGAAGCTTTCTTT.

This chain uses TRBV7-3 with TRBJ2-5, with 9 bases lining up with TRBD2. V dropped 3 bases and J dropped 7; count of bases not matched to a gene: 6. Germline loops: CDR1 SGHTA, CDR2 FQGTGA. The CDR3 contains 14 residues. CDR3: CASSLGREGGTQYF. CDR3 coding DNA: TGTGCCAGCAGCTTGGGGCGGGAGGGAGGGACCCAGTACTTC.

This clone was found a few times. The gene calls are TRBV27 and TRBJ1-2; D gene ambiguous. The CDR3 has 13 amino acids. The ends were cut back, 3 bases at V and 6 bases at J, with 11 bases in the middle. Germline lookup yields CDR1 MNHEY and CDR2 SMNVEV (reference sequence). In DNA form, the CDR3 reads TGTGCCAGCAGTTTTTCACAGCTGCATGGCTACACCTTC. This codes for CASSFSQLHGYTF.

The chain couples TRBV4-2 to TRBJ2-5, with TRBD2 identical over 8 bases. The length of the CDR3 is 16 residues. J was trimmed by 6 bases and V by 0 bases; bases with no gene match: 9. Germline V CDR1 and CDR2: LGHNA, YNFKEQ. Here the CDR3 DNA reads TGTGCCAGCAGCCAAGATACTAGCGGTTACCCGAAGACCCAGTACTTC. Translation: CASSQDTSGYPKTQYF.

The chain carries TRBV11-2 and TRBJ2-7; TRBD2 aligns across 10 bases. With 4 bases clipped from V and 3 bases from J, the junction kept 6 bases outside the gene matches. The CDR3 spans 15 residues. Germline CDR1 and CDR2: SGHAT and FQNNGV. The CDR3 is CASSSSLAGFYEQYF. The CDR3, as DNA: TGTGCCAGCAGCTCCTCACTAGCGGGGTTCTACGAGCAGTACTTC.

This clone was seen once. V is TRBV12-5 and J is TRBJ2-7; D uncertain. The V and J ends lost 5 bases and 2 bases respectively, with 4 bases between them. The CDR3 covers 11 residues. The V gene's germline CDR1 is LGHNT and CDR2 FRNRAP. CDR3 sequence (DNA): TGTGCTAGTGGTCCTCCCTACGAGCAGTACTTC. Translated, it gives CASGPPYEQYF. The full variable domain, in which reference TRBV12-5 and TRBJ2-7 provide the parts outside the CDR3, is DARVTQTPRHKVTEMGQEVTMRCQPILGHNTVFWYRQTMMQGLELLAYFRNRAPLDDSGMPKDRFSAEMPDATLATLKIQPSEPRDSAVYFCASGPPYEQYFGPGTRLTVT.

The chain has TRBV6-6 and TRBJ2-2; D possibly corresponds to TRBD2 (5 bases). The CDR3 has 15 residues. Trimming shortened V by 4 bases and J by 4 bases, and 13 bases separated the two germline ends. Germline assignment: CDR1 MNHNY and CDR2 SVGAGI (reference sequence). This CDR3 reads CASSSSGRGTGELFF. The CDR3 nucleotides read TGTGCCAGCAGTTCCAGCGGTCGGGGCACCGGGGAGCTGTTTTTT.

The chain joins TRBV19 to TRBJ1-1; TRBD1 might be the D (5 bases). Germline CDR1 is LNHDA and CDR2 is SQIVND (reference sequence). V was cut by 3 bases and J by 2 bases, with 7 bases left in between. The CDR3 totals 13 residues. The CDR3 spells CASSIQGNTEAFF. As DNA, the CDR3 is TGTGCCAGTAGTATTCAGGGAAACACTGAAGCTTTCTTT.

The chain links TRBV27 to TRBJ1-1; 10 bases are shared with TRBD1. The CDR3 totals 16 residues. The V and J ends lost 6 bases and 5 bases, in that order; junction bases with no gene match: 12. Germline V gene sequence: CDR1 MNHEY, CDR2 SMNVEV (reference sequence). CDR3 amino acids: CASRLRQGARVTEAFF. The CDR3 DNA sequence: TGTGCCAGCAGGCTTAGACAGGGGGCGCGTGTGACTGAAGCTTTCTTT.

V is TRBV28 and J is TRBJ1-1; the D is unclear. With 3 bases removed from V and 0 bases from J, the gap between germline ends came to 11 bases. The germline CDR1 and CDR2 sequences are MDHEN and SYDVKM. This CDR3 comprises 15 residues. Here the CDR3 reads CASSFSETMNTEAFF. CDR3 bases: TGTGCCAGCAGTTTTTCGGAGACCATGAACACTGAAGCTTTCTTT.